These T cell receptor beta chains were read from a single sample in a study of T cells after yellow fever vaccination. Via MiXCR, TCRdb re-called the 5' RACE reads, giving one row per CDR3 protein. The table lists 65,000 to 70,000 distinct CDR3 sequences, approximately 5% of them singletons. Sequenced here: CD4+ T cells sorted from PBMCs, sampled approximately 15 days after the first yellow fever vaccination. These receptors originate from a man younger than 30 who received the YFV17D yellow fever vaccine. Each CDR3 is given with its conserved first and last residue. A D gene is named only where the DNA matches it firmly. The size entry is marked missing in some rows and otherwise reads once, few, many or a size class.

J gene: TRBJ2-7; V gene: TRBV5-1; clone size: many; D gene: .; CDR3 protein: CASRWGATYEQYF; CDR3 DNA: TGCGCCAGCAGGTGGGGGGCGACCTACGAGCAGTACTTC
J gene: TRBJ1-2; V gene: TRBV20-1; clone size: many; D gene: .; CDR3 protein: CSARGVAYGYTF; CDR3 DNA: TGCAGTGCTAGAGGAGTGGCCTATGGCTACACCTTC
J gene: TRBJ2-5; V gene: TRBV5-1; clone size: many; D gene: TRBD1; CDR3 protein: CASSLTPQGAGETQYF; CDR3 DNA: TGCGCCAGCAGCTTGACCCCGCAGGGGGCCGGGGAGACCCAGTACTTC
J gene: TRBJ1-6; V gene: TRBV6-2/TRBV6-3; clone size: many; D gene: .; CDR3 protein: CASSTGTSSPLHF; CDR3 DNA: TGTGCCAGCAGCACCGGGACAAGTTCACCCCTCCACTTT
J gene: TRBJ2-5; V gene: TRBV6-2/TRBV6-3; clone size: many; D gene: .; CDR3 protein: CASSPRNPKWAPQETQYF; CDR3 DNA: TGTGCCAGCAGCCCTAGAAACCCCAAATGGGCCCCCCAAGAGACCCAGTACTTC
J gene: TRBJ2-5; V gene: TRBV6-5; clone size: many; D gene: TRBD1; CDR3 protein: CASSTPRDSSRAQYF; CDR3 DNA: TGTGCCAGCAGTACGCCCCGGGACAGTTCAAGGGCCCAGTACTTC
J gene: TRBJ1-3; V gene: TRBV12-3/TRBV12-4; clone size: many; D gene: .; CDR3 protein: CASSLMGGTGNTIYF; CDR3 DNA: TGTGCCAGCAGTTTAATGGGGGGGACCGGAAACACCATATATTTT
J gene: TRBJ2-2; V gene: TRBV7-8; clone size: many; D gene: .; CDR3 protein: CASSFRAGELFF; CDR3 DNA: TGTGCCAGCAGCTTCAGGGCGGGGGAGCTGTTTTTT
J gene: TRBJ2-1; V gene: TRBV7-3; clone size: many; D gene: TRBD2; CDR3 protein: CASSPLAGGPYNEQFF; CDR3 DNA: TGTGCCAGCAGCCCGCTAGCGGGGGGGCCCTACAATGAGCAGTTCTTC
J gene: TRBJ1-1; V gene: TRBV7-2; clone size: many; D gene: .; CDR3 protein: CASSLGGKGTEAFF; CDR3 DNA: TGTGCCAGCAGCTTGGGGGGGAAGGGAACTGAAGCTTTCTTT
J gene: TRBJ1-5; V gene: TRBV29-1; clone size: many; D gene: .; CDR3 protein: CSVGLGQGNQPQHF; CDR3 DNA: TGCAGCGTTGGGCTTGGGCAGGGTAATCAGCCCCAGCATTTT
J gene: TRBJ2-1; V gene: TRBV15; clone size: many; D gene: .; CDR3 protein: CATSRGKVDNEQFF; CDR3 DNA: TGTGCCACCAGCAGAGGAAAGGTCGACAATGAGCAGTTCTTC
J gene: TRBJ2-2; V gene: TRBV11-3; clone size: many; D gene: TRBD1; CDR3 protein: CASSFDRDTGELFF; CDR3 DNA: TGTGCCAGCAGCTTTGACAGGGACACCGGGGAGCTGTTTTTT
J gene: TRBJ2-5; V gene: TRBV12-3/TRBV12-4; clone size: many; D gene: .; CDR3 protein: CASSAGGRETQYF; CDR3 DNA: TGTGCCAGCAGTGCCGGGGGGCGGGAGACCCAGTACTTC
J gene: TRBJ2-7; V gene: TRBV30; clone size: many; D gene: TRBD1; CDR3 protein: CAWSPRWGQGLYEQYF; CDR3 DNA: TGTGCCTGGAGCCCCAGATGGGGACAGGGGCTCTACGAGCAGTACTTC
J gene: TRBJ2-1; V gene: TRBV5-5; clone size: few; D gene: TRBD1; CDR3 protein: CASSWGAHRDREEFF; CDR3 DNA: TGTGCCAGCAGCTGGGGGGCCCACCGGGACAGGGAGGAGTTCTTC
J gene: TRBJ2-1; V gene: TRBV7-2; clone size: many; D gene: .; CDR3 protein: CASIYLDGGEQFF; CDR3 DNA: TGTGCCAGCATCTACCTTGACGGGGGTGAGCAGTTCTTC
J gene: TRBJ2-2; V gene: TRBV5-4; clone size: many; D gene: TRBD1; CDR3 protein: CASSLIDRRGISNTGELFF; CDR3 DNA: TGTGCCAGCAGCTTGATAGATCGCAGGGGGATTTCGAACACCGGGGAGCTGTTTTTT
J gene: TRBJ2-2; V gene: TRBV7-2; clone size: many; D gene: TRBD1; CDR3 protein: CASSLGQGTGELFF; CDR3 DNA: TGTGCCAGCAGCTTAGGACAGGGCACCGGGGAGCTGTTTTTT
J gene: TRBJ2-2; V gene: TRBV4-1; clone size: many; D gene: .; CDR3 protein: CASKRLPGPGELFF; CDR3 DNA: TGCGCCAGCAAACGATTGCCGGGGCCCGGGGAGCTGTTTTTT
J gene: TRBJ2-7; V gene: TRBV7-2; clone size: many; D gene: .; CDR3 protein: CASSLAPFRTYEQYF; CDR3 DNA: TGTGCCAGCAGCTTAGCGCCGTTTAGGACCTACGAGCAGTACTTC
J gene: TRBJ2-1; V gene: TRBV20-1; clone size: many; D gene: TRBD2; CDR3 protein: CSATPGLEINEQFF; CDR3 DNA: TGCAGTGCTACCCCGGGACTAGAGATCAATGAGCAGTTCTTC
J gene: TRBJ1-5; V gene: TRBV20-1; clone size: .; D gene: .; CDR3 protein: CSANSVEGGNQPQHF; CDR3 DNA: TGCAGTGCTAACTCCGTCGAAGGCGGCAATCAGCCCCAGCATTTT
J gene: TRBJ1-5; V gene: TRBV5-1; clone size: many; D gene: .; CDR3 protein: CASSLWEPSNQPQHF; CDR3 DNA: TGCGCCAGCAGCTTGTGGGAACCAAGCAATCAGCCCCAGCATTTT
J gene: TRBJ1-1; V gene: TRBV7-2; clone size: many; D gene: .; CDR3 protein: CASTAPGGLLAFF; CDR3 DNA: TGTGCCAGCACCGCGCCGGGAGGGCTTTTGGCTTTCTTT
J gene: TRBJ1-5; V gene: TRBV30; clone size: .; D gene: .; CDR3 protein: CAWSSSSVTVPFSGQPQHF; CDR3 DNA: TGTGCCTGGAGTTCTTCATCCGTGACAGTCCCCTTTTCCGGACAGCCCCAGCATTTT
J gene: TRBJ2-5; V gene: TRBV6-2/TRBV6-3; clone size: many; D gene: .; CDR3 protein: CASRPWTEETQYF; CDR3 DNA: TGTGCCAGCAGACCGTGGACTGAGGAGACCCAGTACTTC
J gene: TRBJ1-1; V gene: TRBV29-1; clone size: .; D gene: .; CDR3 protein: CRFSGLQTRFSVGNTEAFF; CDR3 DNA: TGCAGATTCTCGGGCCTCCAAACCCGTTTCTCGGTGGGGAACACTGAAGCTTTCTTT
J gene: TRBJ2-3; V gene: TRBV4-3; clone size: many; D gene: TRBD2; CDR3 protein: CASSQGWTSGGADTQYF; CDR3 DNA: TGCGCCAGCAGCCAAGGCTGGACTAGCGGGGGCGCAGATACGCAGTATTTT
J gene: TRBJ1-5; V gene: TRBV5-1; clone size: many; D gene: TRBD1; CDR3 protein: CASSQTGTGNQPQHF; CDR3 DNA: TGCGCCAGCAGTCAAACCGGGACAGGGAATCAGCCCCAGCATTTT
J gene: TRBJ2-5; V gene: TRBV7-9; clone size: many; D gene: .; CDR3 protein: CASSLAGGGETQYF; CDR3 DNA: TGTGCCAGCAGCTTAGCGGGGGGAGGTGAGACCCAGTACTTC
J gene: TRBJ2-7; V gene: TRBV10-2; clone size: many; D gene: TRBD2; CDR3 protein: CASSESTGTGRVPSSYEQYF; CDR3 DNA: TGCGCCAGCAGTGAGTCGACCGGGACGGGGAGGGTCCCAAGCTCCTACGAGCAGTACTTC
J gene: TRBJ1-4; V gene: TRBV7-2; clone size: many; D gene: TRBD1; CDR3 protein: CASSLDRDRGKKLFF; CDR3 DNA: TGTGCCAGCAGCTTAGACCGGGACAGGGGTAAAAAACTGTTTTTT
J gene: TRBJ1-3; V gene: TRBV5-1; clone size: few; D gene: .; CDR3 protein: CASSLSGTASSGNTIYF; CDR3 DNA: TGCGCCAGCAGCCTCTCTGGGACCGCGAGCTCTGGAAACACCATATATTTT
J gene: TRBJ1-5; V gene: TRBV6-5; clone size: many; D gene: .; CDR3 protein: CASSRGKGEQPQHF; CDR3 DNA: TGTGCCAGCAGTCGGGGGAAGGGAGAGCAGCCCCAGCATTTT